These T cell receptor beta chains were read from a single sample in a study of T-cell memory formation after mild COVID-19. Each CDR3 protein gets one entry after TCRdb re-called the 5' RACE reads with MiXCR. Of hundreds of thousands of distinct CDR3 sequences listed, 7% to 10% are singletons. Material for sequencing was PBMCs or a T cell subset sorted from them (not recorded which). These receptors all come from a man younger than 30 who had mild COVID-19 (a few samples of this study predate the infection). Cell type and time point are not known. Both conserved end residues are part of each CDR3. D genes are given only for firm matches. Clone size appears in some rows only: once, few, many, or a class for an expanded clone.

j_gene: TRBJ2-7; v_gene: TRBV21-1; d_gene: NA; len: 15; abundance: NA; CDR3aa: CASSNLSDRLYEQYF; CDR3nt: TGTGCCAGCAGCAACCTTTCTGACAGACTCTACGAGCAGTACTTC
j_gene: TRBJ2-5; v_gene: TRBV7-9; d_gene: TRBD2; len: 15; abundance: many; CDR3aa: CASSLGTSGQETQYF; CDR3nt: TGTGCCAGCAGCTTAGGGACTAGCGGCCAAGAGACCCAGTACTTC
j_gene: TRBJ2-2; v_gene: TRBV5-5; d_gene: NA; len: 12; abundance: NA; CDR3aa: CASTRDTGELFF; CDR3nt: TGTGCCAGCACCCGGGACACCGGGGAGCTGTTTTTT
j_gene: TRBJ2-5; v_gene: TRBV5-8; d_gene: TRBD2; len: 16; abundance: few; CDR3aa: CASSLRASGVGETQYF; CDR3nt: TGTGCCAGCAGCTTGAGGGCTAGCGGGGTCGGGGAGACCCAGTACTTC
j_gene: TRBJ1-5; v_gene: TRBV6-5; d_gene: TRBD1; len: 19; abundance: many; CDR3aa: CASRSRDSRGFSSNQPQHF; CDR3nt: TGTGCCAGCAGGTCCCGGGACAGCCGTGGATTTTCCAGCAATCAGCCCCAGCATTTT
j_gene: TRBJ2-1; v_gene: TRBV20-1; d_gene: NA; len: 14; abundance: few; CDR3aa: CSASPSTGSNEQFF; CDR3nt: TGCAGTGCTAGCCCCTCTACAGGGAGCAATGAGCAGTTCTTC
j_gene: TRBJ2-3; v_gene: TRBV14; d_gene: NA; len: 15; abundance: NA; CDR3aa: CASSQGFRVTDTQYF; CDR3nt: TGTGCCAGCAGCCAAGGGTTTCGGGTCACAGATACGCAGTATTTT
j_gene: TRBJ1-3; v_gene: TRBV29-1; d_gene: NA; len: 14; abundance: NA; CDR3aa: CSALDPNSGNTIYF; CDR3nt: TGCAGCGCCTTGGACCCTAACTCTGGAAACACCATATATTTT
j_gene: TRBJ2-5; v_gene: TRBV7-3; d_gene: TRBD1; len: 15; abundance: NA; CDR3aa: CASSIGQGSQETQYF; CDR3nt: TGTGCCAGCAGCATCGGACAGGGAAGCCAAGAGACCCAGTACTTC
j_gene: TRBJ2-5; v_gene: TRBV20-1; d_gene: TRBD1; len: 17; abundance: NA; CDR3aa: CSARDHLGTGGQETQYF; CDR3nt: TGCAGTGCTAGAGACCACCTCGGGACAGGGGGCCAAGAGACCCAGTACTTC
j_gene: TRBJ1-5; v_gene: TRBV7-9; d_gene: NA; len: 19; abundance: few; CDR3aa: CASSLAQSHWGSRNQPQHF; CDR3nt: TGTGCCAGCAGCTTAGCGCAGAGCCATTGGGGGAGCCGCAATCAGCCCCAGCATTTT
j_gene: TRBJ2-2; v_gene: TRBV12-3/TRBV12-4; d_gene: TRBD2; len: 15; abundance: many; CDR3aa: CASSLASGGAGELFF; CDR3nt: TGTGCCAGCAGTTTAGCTAGCGGGGGGGCCGGGGAGCTGTTTTTT
j_gene: TRBJ1-1; v_gene: TRBV7-9; d_gene: NA; len: 15; abundance: NA; CDR3aa: CASSWTPDMNTEAFF; CDR3nt: TGTGCCAGCAGCTGGACACCCGACATGAACACTGAAGCTTTCTTT
j_gene: TRBJ2-1; v_gene: TRBV12-3/TRBV12-4; d_gene: NA; len: 14; abundance: NA; CDR3aa: CASSLFRGYNEQFF; CDR3nt: TGTGCCAGCAGTTTATTTCGCGGATACAATGAGCAGTTCTTC
j_gene: TRBJ2-3; v_gene: TRBV19; d_gene: TRBD2; len: 16; abundance: NA; CDR3aa: CASSLASGGRTDTQYF; CDR3nt: TGTGCCAGTAGTCTCGCTAGCGGGGGCCGCACAGATACGCAGTATTTT
j_gene: TRBJ1-2; v_gene: TRBV4-3; d_gene: TRBD1; len: 16; abundance: few; CDR3aa: CASSQETGDGNYGYTF; CDR3nt: TGCGCCAGCAGCCAAGAAACAGGGGACGGTAACTATGGCTACACCTTC
j_gene: TRBJ1-4; v_gene: TRBV29-1; d_gene: TRBD1; len: 13; abundance: many; CDR3aa: CSVAGGTNEKLFF; CDR3nt: TGCAGCGTTGCAGGGGGCACTAATGAAAAACTGTTTTTT
j_gene: TRBJ2-5; v_gene: TRBV28; d_gene: TRBD1; len: 14; abundance: few; CDR3aa: CASSLQGARETQYF; CDR3nt: TGTGCCAGCAGCTTACAGGGGGCGAGGGAGACCCAGTACTTC
j_gene: TRBJ2-7; v_gene: TRBV27; d_gene: NA; len: 15; abundance: few; CDR3aa: CASSLSAGGPGEQYF; CDR3nt: TGTGCCAGCAGTTTATCGGCCGGAGGGCCGGGGGAGCAGTACTTC
j_gene: TRBJ1-2; v_gene: TRBV4-1; d_gene: NA; len: 18; abundance: NA; CDR3aa: CASSLAPRRGLANYGYTF; CDR3nt: TGCGCCAGCAGCCTAGCCCCGCGTAGGGGGTTAGCTAACTATGGCTACACCTTC